Following are 21 T cell receptor beta chains from one sample sequenced in a study of tumor-infiltrating lymphocytes in primary liver carcinoma. The tissue used was unsorted bulk material of about 19-34 mg. RNA and DNA were co-extracted from it with the AllPrep DNA/RNA mini kit. Production of TCR beta cDNA used 400 to 650 ng total RNA together with a constant-region primer. Three nested multiplex PCR rounds of slightly modified ARM-PCR generated TCR beta libraries. TRBV1-TRBV30 forward primers and a C-beta reverse primer were used in the first two PCR rounds, which each ran for ten to eleven cycles. Each CDR3 protein gets one entry after TCRdb re-called the multiplex PCR reads with MiXCR. The data hold approximately 110,000 distinct CDR3 sequences, with about four fifths observed a single time. Sequencing was carried out using liver tumor tissue from sampling region 3. Subset reported: tumor region T3, left-lateral pole. The source of these receptors is a man in his forties with primary liver carcinoma and hepatitis B virus infection.

This clonotype was seen a few times. Being one base from a much bigger clone, this may be a read error. The J gene is TRBJ2-1, the V gene TRBV29-1; D is unresolved. Trimming stripped 5 bases from V and 12 bases from J, with 20 bases between. CDR3 length equals 13 residues. Germline-derived CDR1 and CDR2 are SQVTM and ANQGSEA. CDR3 bases: TGCAGCGTTCTGATATCGTCCGGGCATGGGCAGTTCTTC. It specifies CSVLISSGHGQFF.

The chain has TRBV2 and TRBJ2-7; D call uncertain. This CDR3 contains 13 residues. The V gene's germline CDR1 is SNHLY and CDR2 FYNNEI. Deletions cut 10 bases from V and 4 bases from J, with 17 bases between. CDR3 sequence reads: CATVDLTAYEQYF. CDR3 nucleotide sequence: TGTGCCACCGTGGATCTAACAGCTTACGAGCAGTACTTC. Combining the CDR3 with reference TRBV2 and TRBJ2-7 gives the whole variable domain EPEVTQTPSHQVTQMGQEVILRCVPISNHLYFYWYRQILGQKVEFLVSFYNNEISEKSEIFDDQFSVERPDGSNFTLKIRSTKLEDSAMYFCATVDLTAYEQYFGPGTRLTVT.

In its sample, this clonotype ranks as medium-sized. The genes are TRBV29-1 and TRBJ1-2, with D possibly TRBD1 on 5 matching bases. Trimming took 8 bases from V and 6 from J, leaving 13 bases between them. The germline gives CDR1 SQVTM, CDR2 ANQGSEA. The CDR3 sequence is 11 residues long. CDR3 sequence (DNA): TGCAGCTTCCGGGACCTGAATGGCTACACCTTC. Translation gives CSFRDLNGYTF. Drawing the rest from reference TRBV29-1 and TRBJ1-2, the complete variable domain is SAVISQKPSRDICQRGTSLTIQCQVDSQVTMMFWYRQQPGQSLTLIATANQGSEATYESGFVIDKFPISRPNLTFSTLTVSNMSPEDSSIYLCSFRDLNGYTFGSGTRLTVV.

Comments on this clonotype: The conserved phenylalanine or tryptophan is not found at the CDR3 terminus, so this likely reflects a read error. The chain combines TRBV29-1 with TRBJ2-3; 11 bases are shared with TRBD2. CDR1 and CDR2 (germline): SQVTM, ANQGSEA. V lost 6 bases to trimming and J lost 5 bases; unmatched junction nucleotides: 10. The CDR3 loop spans 15 amino acids. The CDR3 is CSVSGTSGRGDTQYP. CDR3 nucleotides: TGCAGCGTCTCCGGGACTAGCGGTCGGGGAGATACGCAGTATCCT.

As for this clonotype: A clone one base away is much larger, so this may be a read error. The rearrangement links TRBV30 to TRBJ2-1; D not certain. V was pared by 4 bases and J by 6 bases, with 7 bases between. The CDR3 loop spans 11 amino acids. Germline V CDR1 and CDR2: GTSNPN, SVGIG (reference sequence). The CDR3 DNA sequence: TGTGCCTGGAATCCAGGCAATGAGCAGTTCTTC. Translation: CAWNPGNEQFF.

With regard to this clonotype: Compared with germline, one end of the junction differs, possibly owing to a read error. The CDR3 protein is CSVASGWGMNTETFF. The CDR3 DNA sequence: TGCAGCGTTGCCTCGGGGTGGGGAATGAACACTGAAACTTTCTTT. This rearrangement joins TRBV29-1 to TRBJ1-1; D gene ambiguous. Per the germline V gene, CDR1 is SQVTM and CDR2 is ANQGSEA. This CDR3 has 15 residues.

Comment on this clonotype: Relative to the germline gene, one junction end is altered; a read error may explain this. The J gene is TRBJ2-1, the V gene TRBV6-2 or TRBV6-3; D may be TRBD2 (5 bases). CDR1 and CDR2 (germline): MNHEY, SVGEGT. This CDR3 has 15 amino acids. The CDR3 loop reads CSSSRRLLVANEQFF. The CDR3 bases are TGTTCCAGCAGTCGACGACTACTAGTGGCCAATGAGCAGTTCTTC.

Comments on this clonotype: Because it lacks the conserved phenylalanine or tryptophan at the end, this CDR3 is likely a read error. The chain has TRBV12-3 or TRBV12-4 and TRBJ2-7; tentatively, D is TRBD1 (5 bases). This CDR3 contains 12 residues. The CDR3 DNA is TGTGACAGCTCAGACAGACCCTACGAGCAGTACTTG. Residues: CDSSDRPYEQYL.

Note on this clonotype: A clone one base away is much larger, so this may be a read error. This chain connects TRBV28 to TRBJ1-1, with D uncertain. The V gene's germline CDR1 is MDHEN and CDR2 SYDVKM. Trimming removed 0 bases at V and 7 bases at J, with 6 bases between. The CDR3 is 12 residues long. The CDR3 DNA sequence: TGTGCCAGCAGTTTATGTGACGGTGAAGCTTTCTTT. It encodes CASSLCDGEAFF.

This clonotype was picked up one time. One end of the junction does not line up with germline, which may come from a read error. The genes are TRBV12-3 or TRBV12-4 and TRBJ2-2, with D maybe TRBD2 (7 bases). There are 18 residues in the CDR3. CDR3 DNA sequence: TGTACCAGCAGCTTCCCCACGGGGGGCTTAGCGAACACTGGGGAGCTGTATTTT. Its translation is CTSSFPTGGLANTGELYF.

As concerns this clonotype: The junction does not match germline at one end; this may be a read error. The rearrangement links TRBV12-3 or TRBV12-4 to TRBJ2-1; D is ambiguous. The CDR3 is made up of 13 amino acids. CDR3 amino acids: CATSYDEGNEQFF. The DNA of the CDR3 is TGTGCCACCAGTTATGACGAAGGCAATGAGCAGTTCTTC.

Turning to this clonotype: One end of the junction varies from germline; a read error may be responsible. The V and J genes are TRBV11-2 and TRBJ2-3; TRBD2 matches 12 bases. CDR1 is SGHAT, CDR2 FQNNGV, per germline. This CDR3 region has 19 residues. The chain's CDR3 is CASNRSPRLAGERTDTQFF. For the CDR3, the DNA is TGTGCCAGCAACCGATCACCGAGACTAGCGGGAGAGAGGACAGATACGCAGTTTTTT. Together with reference TRBV11-2 and TRBJ2-3, the CDR3 gives the full variable domain: EAGVAQSPRYKIIEKRQSVAFWCNPISGHATLYWYQQILGQGPKLLIQFQNNGVVDDSQLPKDRFSAERLKGVDSTLKIQPAKLEDSAVYLCASNRSPRLAGERTDTQFFGPGTRLTVL.

In its sample, this clonotype was seen once. The chain combines TRBV7-2 with TRBJ1-5; no firm D call. V shed 8 bases and J shed 0 bases, with 11 bases lying between them. Per the germline V gene, CDR1 is SGHTA and CDR2 is FQGNSA. The CDR3 covers 14 residues. CDR3 region: CASCSGLSNQPQHF. The CDR3 nucleotides are TGTGCCAGCTGCTCTGGACTTAGCAATCAGCCCCAGCATTTT.

With respect to this clonotype: No conserved phenylalanine or tryptophan is present at the end of the CDR3, so a read error is the likely explanation. No DNA is shown, since the ends of the CDR3 on it are uncertain; the CDR3 is the one TCRdb lists. The rearrangement joins TRBV29-1 to TRBJ2-7; the listed D gene, TRBD1, was not tested against the DNA. Including both end residues, the CDR3 is 15 amino acids long. Germline V CDR1 and CDR2: SQVTM, ANQGSEA. The CDR3 region is CSVEEWDRGVDEQCS.

This clonotype was seen at least ten times. The chain has TRBV28 and TRBJ2-6; 8 bases align to TRBD1. The trim removed 5 bases at V and 3 bases at J, leaving 12 bases unmatched. The CDR3 length is 18 residues. In germline, CDR1 is MDHEN, CDR2 SYDVKM. CDR3 coding DNA: TGTGCCAGCAGTCCGCCCGGACAGGGAGGCTTTGGGGCCAACGTCCTGACTTTC. Protein product: CASSPPGQGGFGANVLTF.

This chain connects TRBV12-3 or TRBV12-4 to TRBJ2-1; D uncertain. V lost 7 bases and J lost 9, with 10 bases in between. The CDR3 spans 11 residues. The CDR3 sequence: CASTWTSEQFF. The CDR3 DNA reads as TGTGCCAGCACGTGGACCAGTGAGCAGTTCTTC.

This clonotype was detected only once. One end of the junction is discordant with germline, which a read error may explain. The rearrangement links TRBV11-1 to TRBJ2-2, with 8 bases aligning to TRBD2. CDR1 and CDR2 (germline): SGHAT, FQDESV (reference sequence). CDR3 size: 16 residues. In nucleotides, the CDR3 is TGTGCCAACAGCGACACTAGCGGAGCGAACACCGGGGAGCTATTTTTT. Its translation: CANSDTSGANTGELFF.

There are a few counts of this clonotype. Its ends do not fully match the called genes, so a read error is possible. This chain connects TRBV6-5 to TRBJ1-2, with TRBD1 matching 7 bases. The CDR3 has 14 residues. Per the germline V gene, CDR1 is MNHEY and CDR2 is SVGAGI. The CDR3 DNA reads as TGTGCCCGCAGCCCTCCAGGGGGAGGTCGTGGCTACACCTTC. Translation: CARSPPGGGRGYTF.

Concerning this clonotype: Relative to the germline gene, one junction end is altered; a read error may explain this. The rearrangement links TRBV30 to TRBJ2-7, with D maybe TRBD2 (5 bases). Germline lookup yields CDR1 GTSNPN and CDR2 SVGIG (reference sequence). CDR3 size: 13 residues. CDR3 nucleotides: TGTGCCTGGAGTAGGAAGGACTCCTACAAGCAGTACTTC. It yields the protein CAWSRKDSYKQYF. Variable domain in full (rest from reference TRBV30 and TRBJ2-7): SQTIHQWPATLVQPVGSPLSLECTVEGTSNPNLYWYRQAAGRGLQLLFYSVGIGQISSEVPQNLSASRPQDRQFILSSKKLLLSDSGFYLCAWSRKDSYKQYFGPGTRLTVT.

This sequence joins TRBV11-1 and TRBJ2-4, with TRBD2 matching over 8 bases. Germline CDR1 and CDR2: SGHAT and FQDESV (reference sequence). There are 17 residues in the CDR3. The CDR3 protein is CVNSFPGVSGTKNIQYF. The CDR3 coding sequence is TGTGTCAACAGCTTTCCCGGGGTTAGCGGGACCAAAAACATTCAGTACTTC.

As concerns this clonotype: A read error may account for a junction end that differs from germline. This chain uses TRBV6-1 with TRBJ2-3; possibly TRBD1 or TRBD2 for D (5 bases each). Looked up from germline, CDR1 is MNHNS and CDR2 is SASEGT. The CDR3 totals 12 residues. The CDR3 nucleotides are TGTGCCGGCAGTGATGGGGGAGCTATGCAGTATTTT. Translation: CAGSDGGAMQYF.